This TCR beta chain is from a study of siplizumab effects on memory and regulatory T cells. The study, taken as a whole, reports: Only a minor fraction of alloreactive clones mapped to unstimulated subsets. Among sequences traceable to unstimulated CD4+ memory cells, alloreactive ones were significantly reduced by siplizumab. Naive T cells seemed more diverse than memory cells and seemed major alloresponse contributors.

As for this clone: The target antigen is unknown.

TCR templates numbering around 110,000 were assayed per sample. Assay: immunoSEQ multiplex PCR; the TCRdb copy retains only in-frame clones and omits some. Of more than 95,000 clones in the sample, approximately 93% were seen once. Losses at the gene ends were 2 bases for V and 9 bases for J; bases not matched to a gene: 10. CDR3 length equals 14 residues. CDR1 and CDR2 from the germline V gene are SGHVS and FQNEAQ. The clonotype originates from a human donor in good health. The chain recombines TRBV7-8 with TRBJ2-7; 7 bases map to TRBD1. The sample comprised Tregs sorted from blood. The CDR3 spells CASSLIQGRGGQYF. CDR3 coding DNA: TGTGCCAGCAGCTTAATACAGGGGAGAGGGGGGCAGTACTTC.